This TCR beta chain comes out of a study of blood T cells in healthy people across ages. A second PCR of 7 to 11 cycles used a sample-barcoded 5' primer and a J-beta primer mix. TCRdb re-called the 5' RACE reads with MiXCR, one entry per CDR3 protein. This sample has over a million distinct CDR3 sequences, with roughly 43% found just once. This clonotype occurred a few times. What it recognizes is unknown. Trimming removed 6 bases from V and 7 bases from J, with 16 bases in between. This CDR3 has 13 residues. Overall study findings and caveats: Leaving the PBMCs unsorted stopped any conclusive comparison of naive versus antigen-experienced cells.

The rearrangement links TRBV12-3 or TRBV12-4 to TRBJ2-7; D is unresolved. The clonotype was recovered from a woman aged 18-30 years in good health. The sample taken for sequencing was blood. The CDR3 nucleotides are TGTGCCAGCAGCCAAGCAAGGGCTCGTGAGCAGTACTTC. Its protein product is CASSQARAREQYF.